This TCR beta chain was sequenced for a study of the immune and genomic landscape of osteosarcoma (dated by TCRdb to between 2020 and 2021). Study-level background: The overall cohort included a few dozen pediatric and adult patients with high-grade osteosarcoma, and the median age at diagnosis was 25 to 30 years (range 5-81). Poor-risk disease was overrepresented in the cohort, as 73% of patients had an unfavorable pathologic response to standard therapy and more than 55% were deceased. In the overall cohort, over 45% of patients were male, and approximately 80% had localized disease at diagnosis. To define immunogenic potential, the study profiled osteosarcoma specimens using whole genome, RNA and T-cell receptor sequencing, along with immunohistochemistry and reverse phase protein arrays. To characterize the osteosarcoma immunogenomic landscape, TCR sequencing results were integrated with transcriptome, protein array and immunostaining data. The study aimed to explain the limited clinical activity of immune checkpoint inhibitors in osteosarcoma. Two samples from the same tumor site were contributed by each of a few patients. Study-level results and caveats: Sample size was not determined by any statistical method, because osteosarcoma is rare and every possible sample was collected. Clonality benchmarks were derived from external normal skin and healthy peripheral blood data rather than from matched normal tissue. Although TCR productive clonality was higher in the immune-hot C3 cluster than in the cold C1 cluster, TCR productive clonality was still low overall. Productive TCR clonality was found to be low overall, with an average of 0.09 and a maximum of 0.3, which suggested limited T-cell clonal expansion. About 5 cases had a single hyperexpanded clone dominating the repertoire, and all had fewer than 100 T-cell clonotypes. Alongside the frozen tumor specimens, matched blood was collected from only a couple of patients.

Post-treatment primary, local recurrence and metastasis tumors from poor-prognosis patients were used as specimens. This clone appeared a few times. No antigen is known for it. Qualities for individual bases were not recorded, and no much larger clone is one base off. CDR1 is given as SNHLY and CDR2 as FYNNEI, both from the germline V gene. The V and J ends are trimmed by 8 bases and 4 bases, leaving 8 bases between them. Counted from cysteine to phenylalanine, this CDR3 has 12 amino acids. Just the 36-base CDR3 DNA is kept, in frame starting at base 1. TCR beta chain CDR3 regions were immunosequenced with the ImmunoSEQ Assay (Adaptive Biotechnologies). The study's own analysis went as follows. The ImmunoSEQ Analyzer platform was used to export TCRB rearrangements, read counts, read proportions and gene usage. T-cell clonality was computed as 1 minus Pielou's evenness on productive rearrangements. In the clonal space homeostasis analysis, clonotypes were grouped as rare, small, medium, large or hyperexpanded (0.01 to 1 of the repertoire). TCR productive clonality was compared across immune clusters C1, C2 and C3 using the Wilcoxon rank sum test. The clones in this table, taken by TCRdb from immuneACCESS, are in-frame only. Not every clone is retained; where verified, under half of the shortfall comes from an unresolved V gene, and the cause of the rest is unknown. V and J calls and clone size are as listed in that table; D and trimming were resolved from the DNA. The sample profile shows several hundred clones; 76% of them were found once. The top ten hold roughly 15% of the sample.

The sample comprised tumor tissue from a local recurrence in the calf muscle. The sample's cell subset or site label is to be understood as: locally recurrent osteosarcoma tumor. The sequence derives from an older woman with osteosarcoma. The age is the age at diagnosis. The chain joins TRBV2 to TRBJ2-2; no D gene can be assigned with confidence. Read as DNA, the sequence is TGTGCCAGCCGGACGGTCACCGGGGAGCTGTTTTTT. This gives the protein CASRTVTGELFF.